The clone carrying this T cell receptor beta chain has only a few counts. The CDR3 is made up of 14 amino acids. Germline assignment: CDR1 KGHDR and CDR2 SFDVKD. V was cut by 4 bases and J by 4 bases, with 9 bases left in between. Preparation of the TCRbeta library was carried out with unique molecular identifiers. MiXCR, applied by TCRdb to the PCR reads, yields one record per CDR3 protein. The data contain some 490,000 distinct CDR3 sequences, 12% of them singletons. This specimen belongs to a study of T-cell reconstitution after alpha-beta-depleted transplantation in children. The sequenced sample was PBMCs from the stem cell graft donor, obtained from the stem cell graft. The clonotype comes from a human donor who donated a stem cell graft to a child with combined immunodeficiency. The rearrangement links TRBV24-1 to TRBJ2-2; no reliable D call. The CDR3 bases are TGTGCCACCAGTGAATCAGGTGGCACCGGGGAGCTGTTTTTT. Encoded protein: CATSESGGTGELFF.